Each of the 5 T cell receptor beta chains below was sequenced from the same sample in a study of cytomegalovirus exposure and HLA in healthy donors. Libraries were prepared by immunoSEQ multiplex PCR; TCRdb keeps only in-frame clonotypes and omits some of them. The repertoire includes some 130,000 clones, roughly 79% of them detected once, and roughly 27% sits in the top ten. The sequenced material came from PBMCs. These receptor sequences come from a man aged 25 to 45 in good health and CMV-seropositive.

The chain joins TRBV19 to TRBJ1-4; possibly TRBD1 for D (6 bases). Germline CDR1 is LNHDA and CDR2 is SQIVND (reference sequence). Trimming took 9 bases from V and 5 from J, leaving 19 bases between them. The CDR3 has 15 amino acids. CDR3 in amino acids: CASASGTRGNEKLFF. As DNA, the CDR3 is TGTGCCAGCGCCTCCGGGACACGGGGAAATGAAAAACTGTTTTTT.

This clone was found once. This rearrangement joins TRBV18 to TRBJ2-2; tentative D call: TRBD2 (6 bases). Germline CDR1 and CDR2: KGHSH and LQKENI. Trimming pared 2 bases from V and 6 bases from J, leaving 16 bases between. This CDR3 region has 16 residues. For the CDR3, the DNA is TGTGCCAGCTCACCAAGGCAACCGGGAGTGGCCGGGGAGCTGTTTTTT. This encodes CASSPRQPGVAGELFF.

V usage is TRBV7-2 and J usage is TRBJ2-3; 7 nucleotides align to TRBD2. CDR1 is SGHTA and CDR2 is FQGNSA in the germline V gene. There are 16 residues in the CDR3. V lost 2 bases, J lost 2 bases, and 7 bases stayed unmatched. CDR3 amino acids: CASSLLELAVTDTQYF. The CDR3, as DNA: TGTGCCAGCAGCTTATTGGAGCTAGCGGTCACAGATACGCAGTATTTT. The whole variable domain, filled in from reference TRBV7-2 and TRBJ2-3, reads GAGVSQSPSNKVTEKGKDVELRCDPISGHTALYWYRQSLGQGLEFLIYFQGNSAPDKSGLPSDRFSAERTGGSVSTLTIQRTQQEDSAVYLCASSLLELAVTDTQYFGPGTRLTVL.

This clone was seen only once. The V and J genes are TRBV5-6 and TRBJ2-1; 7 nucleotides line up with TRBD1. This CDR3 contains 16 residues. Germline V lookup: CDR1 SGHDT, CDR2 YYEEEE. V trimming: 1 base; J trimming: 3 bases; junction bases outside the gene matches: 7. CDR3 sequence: CASSLPGQSYYNEQFF. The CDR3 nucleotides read TGTGCCAGCAGCTTGCCGGGACAGAGCTACTACAATGAGCAGTTCTTC.

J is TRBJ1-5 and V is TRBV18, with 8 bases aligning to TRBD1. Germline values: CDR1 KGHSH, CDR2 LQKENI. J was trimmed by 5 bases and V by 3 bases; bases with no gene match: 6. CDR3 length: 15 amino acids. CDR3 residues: CASSPGQGEDQPQHF. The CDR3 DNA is TGTGCCAGCTCACCCGGACAGGGAGAGGATCAGCCCCAGCATTTT.